This T cell receptor beta chain was captured by sequencing in a study of T cells in women clearing cervical HPV infection (dated by TCRdb to between 2018 and 2020). About the study as a whole: The cases were about 25 women with histologically confirmed HPV16-related CIN3 or worse, and 2 of these cases were invasive cancers. Controls were around 23 women whose single incident HPV16 infection cleared within 12 months without precancer or cancer developing. Blood from cases was collected at the visit where the lesion was first found, while blood from controls was collected once the infection could no longer be detected. For cases, the median interval between lesion detection and blood sampling was roughly 150 days, with an interquartile range of roughly 85 to 200 days. Since only a few of the women had HLA typing available, the possibility that HLA type was acting as a confounder could not be ruled out. An exploratory proof-of-principle case-control study, nested within the Guanacaste HPV Natural History Study in Costa Rica, was conducted to compare TCR repertoires across cervical HPV16 outcomes. Cases were matched to controls by age within five years and by the year the sample was collected. A median age of approximately 30 years was observed in cases versus more than 37 in controls, and no significant differences in baseline characteristics were found. The parent cohort enrolled 9,800 or so women aged 18 or older in Guanacaste, Costa Rica, during about 1992 to 1995 and followed them for around 7 years. Five blinded duplicates per group were added as quality controls, giving around 60 samples: 50 or so participants and approximately ten replicates.

TCR beta CDR3 regions were amplified by multiplex PCR using the immunoSEQ assay from an average of approximately 1,200 ng genomic DNA per sample. The assay corrected primer bias using a complete synthetic TCR repertoire to establish an amplification baseline. The amplicons were sequenced on the Illumina platform. As for the original processing: Error correction of the sequences involved clustering with frequency ratios plus a modified nearest-neighbor algorithm, after which the sequences were analyzed in the immunoSEQ Analyzer using IMGT gene definitions. At each rarefaction depth, TCR richness and evenness were averaged across 20 rarefaction repeats, and any sample with fewer sequences than the depth was left out. Wilcoxon rank sum tests with FDR correction were used to compare relative abundances of V, D and J genes between the groups. In the blinded duplicates, the intraclass correlation was around 96% for TCR richness and averaged around 78% across roughly 70 gene segments. TCRdb limited this immuneACCESS table to in-frame rearrangements with V and J called. A share of clones is missing; checked studies link under half to unresolved V genes, and the rest is unexplained. The DNA was the basis for D and trimming; V, J and clone size are from that table. The sample table includes about 32,000 clones. Of the sample, more than 7% is held by the ten largest clones.

General study outcomes and caveats: Lower TRBV6-7 relative abundance was observed in cases than in controls (approximately 0.1% versus 0.16%; Bonferroni P = 0.0008). Because T-cell numbers per sample were unknown, differences in richness could reflect varying T-cell content rather than repertoire biology. Significantly higher TCR repertoire richness was observed in CIN3+ cases than in controls across sequencing depths, whereas no difference in evenness was found. The cross-sectional design could not show whether the associations came before the infection or were a result of it, and neither effector/memory subsets nor HPV-specific T cells were isolated. Random forest classifiers combining richness and V gene abundances distinguished cases from controls with an estimated AUC of approximately 0.83.

Every participant had a single incident cervical HPV16 infection, and prevalent HPV16 infections were excluded. Cervical HPV DNA was detected by MY09/MY11 PCR and genotyped by dot-blot hybridization. Roughly 15 mL of heparinized blood were centrifuged, and the buffy coat was split into aliquots, frozen at -30 degrees C, and then kept at -80 degrees C. QIAGEN kits were used to extract genomic DNA from the buffy coat specimens. Including cysteine and phenylalanine, the CDR3 has 16 amino acids. The DNA has 39 bases, all within the CDR3, and is read from base 1. Trimming leaves V shorter by 0 bases and J shorter by 2 bases, with the junction holding 2 bases beyond the gene matches. Sequences SGHRS (CDR1) and YFSETQ (CDR2) are obtained from the germline V gene. Concerning this clone: Its antigen is currently not known. The read halts 3 residues ahead of the CDR3 end, with the missing end drawn from the germline J gene.

This chain joins TRBV5-1 to TRBJ2-1; 10 junctional bases match TRBD1. The sequence came from a woman between 18 and 70 years old with a cervical HPV16 infection that either progressed to CIN3+ or cleared (not recorded which). Sample: blood buffy coat. The CDR3 protein is CASSLGGTGAYNEQFF. The covered CDR3 bases are TGCGCCAGCAGCTTGGGAGGGACAGGGGCCTACAATGAG.